Below, 20 T cell receptor beta chains from the same sample are listed, as sequenced in a study of shared clonotypes between healthy human individuals (dated by TCRdb to 2020 to 2021). CD8 naive samples were CD45RO-negative cells positively selected for CCR7, giving a CD45RA+CCR7+ population that excluded TemRA cells. Libraries were prepared through the immunoSEQ multiplex PCR assay. Drawn from immuneACCESS, this table holds only the in-frame rearrangements with V and J called that TCRdb kept. Clones are partly lost; checked studies trace under half to an unresolved V gene and leave the rest unexplained. The sample data list approximately 840,000 clones, and just over 95% of these were observed just once. The top ten constitute 0.2% to 0.25% of the sample. Input material: naive CD8+ T cells sorted from blood. The label giving this sample's cell subset or site can be read as: CD45RA+CCR7+. All receptors derive from a young man in good health.

J is TRBJ2-7 and V is TRBV10-2; weak D call: TRBD1 (6 bases). The CDR3 is made up of 15 amino acids. Germline V gives CDR1 WSHSY, CDR2 SAAADI. V lost 3 bases and J lost 0, with 12 bases in between. CDR3 sequence reads: CASSDGRGSSYEQYF. For the CDR3, the DNA is TGCGCCAGCAGTGACGGCAGGGGAAGCTCCTACGAGCAGTACTTC.

With regard to this clone: Other DNA sequences in the sample encode the same CDR3. This rearrangement joins TRBV29-1 to TRBJ2-1, with 14 bases lining up with TRBD2. Germline CDR1 is SQVTM and CDR2 is ANQGSEA. J lost 3 bases, V lost 5 bases, and 3 bases had no gene match. The CDR3 consists of 15 residues. The CDR3 nucleotides are TGCAGCGTTAAGGGACTAGCGGGAGTCTACAATGAGCAGTTCTTC. Amino acids: CSVKGLAGVYNEQFF.

The rearrangement links TRBV19 to TRBJ1-2; D is unresolved. This CDR3 region has 14 residues. V lost 3 bases and J 8 bases, leaving 16 bases between the germline ends. Germline lookup yields CDR1 LNHDA and CDR2 SQIVND (reference sequence). CDR3 coding DNA: TGTGCCAGTAGTATTGATATGAACTTTCGGGGCTACACCTTC. As protein: CASSIDMNFRGYTF. The full variable domain, completed using reference TRBV19 and TRBJ1-2, is DGGITQSPKYLFRKEGQNVTLSCEQNLNHDAMYWYRQDPGQGLRLIYYSQIVNDFQKGDIAEGYSVSREKKESFPLTVTSAQKNPTAFYLCASSIDMNFRGYTFGSGTRLTVV.

V usage is TRBV9 and J usage is TRBJ2-7; D call uncertain. Trimming removed 0 bases from V and 2 bases from J, with 12 bases in between. This CDR3 has 15 amino acids. CDR1 is SGDLS and CDR2 is YYNGEE in the germline V gene. CDR3 in DNA: TGTGCCAGCAGCGTAGGTAGTACCTTACCCTACGAGCAGTACTTC. This encodes CASSVGSTLPYEQYF.

V usage is TRBV27 and J usage is TRBJ1-5, with D unclear. Trimming cost V 3 bases and J 4 bases, with 7 bases left between them. Per germline, CDR1 MNHEY and CDR2 SMNVEV (reference sequence). The CDR3 is 13 amino acids. The CDR3 bases are TGTGCCAGCAGTTTTAACGCTAATCAGCCCCAGCATTTT. Encoded protein: CASSFNANQPQHF.

This sequence joins TRBV28 and TRBJ1-5; 9 positions match TRBD1. From germline, CDR1 is MDHEN and CDR2 SYDVKM. The CDR3 contains 18 residues. The J segment lost 0 bases and the V segment lost 3 bases, leaving 9 bases of the junction unmatched. In nucleotides, the CDR3 is TGTGCCAGCAGTTTTGACAGGGGGTCTATCTATAGCAATCAGCCCCAGCATTTT. It is translated as CASSFDRGSIYSNQPQHF.

The genes are TRBV27 and TRBJ2-5, with D possibly TRBD1 on 7 matching bases. The CDR3 loop spans 16 amino acids. V was shortened by 3 bases and J by 0 bases, with 14 bases between the two germline ends. Germline V gene sequence: CDR1 MNHEY, CDR2 SMNVEV (reference sequence). In nucleotides, the CDR3 is TGTGCCAGCAGTTTGGGGGCAGGGGGGTACCAAGAGACCCAGTACTTC. It specifies CASSLGAGGYQETQYF.

This rearrangement joins TRBV6-1 to TRBJ1-5, with D possibly being TRBD1 (5 bases). Germline CDR1 and CDR2: MNHNS and SASEGT. The CDR3 is 15 residues long. The V and J ends lost 6 bases and 0 bases respectively, with 12 bases between them. In nucleotides, the CDR3 is TGTGCCAGCAGGGGGGGACTTTATAGCAATCAGCCCCAGCATTTT. Protein: CASRGGLYSNQPQHF.

The chain links TRBV28 to TRBJ2-7; tentatively, D is TRBD2 (5 bases). CDR1 and CDR2 from the germline V gene are MDHEN and SYDVKM. The V end was cut by 5 bases, the J end by 0 bases, with 14 bases between. The CDR3 loop spans 15 amino acids. CDR3: CASSPRTGSSYEQYF. The DNA of the CDR3 is TGTGCCAGCAGTCCAAGGACGGGGAGCTCCTACGAGCAGTACTTC.

V and J are TRBV27 and TRBJ1-1; 7 positions agree with TRBD1. J lost 1 base, V lost 3 bases, and 5 bases had no gene match. The CDR3 runs 15 residues. Germline CDR1 and CDR2: MNHEY and SMNVEV (reference sequence). The CDR3 DNA reads TGTGCCAGCAGTTTTCACAGGGGATCGAACACTGAAGCTTTCTTT. Encoded protein: CASSFHRGSNTEAFF.

The chain is built from TRBV18 and TRBJ1-1; no definite D call. V was pared by 6 bases and J by 8 bases, with 16 bases between. The CDR3 spans 13 residues. The germline V gene has CDR1 KGHSH and CDR2 LQKENI. The CDR3 DNA reads as TGTGCCAGCTCCCCCTTGGGAGTCGTAGAAGCTTTCTTT. Amino acids: CASSPLGVVEAFF.

The chain combines TRBV10-3 with TRBJ1-1; D possibly corresponds to TRBD1 (5 bases). Germline assignment: CDR1 ENHRY and CDR2 SYGVKD. This CDR3 is 14 amino acids long. V was shortened by 5 bases and J by 0 bases, with 10 bases between the two germline ends. The CDR3 is CAISQGRMNTEAFF. In DNA, the CDR3 is TGTGCCATCAGTCAGGGACGGATGAACACTGAAGCTTTCTTT.

CDR3 in amino acids: CASSFWTAGVYEQYF. CDR3 DNA: TGTGCCAGCAGCTTCTGGACAGCGGGTGTCTACGAGCAGTACTTC. This chain links TRBV5-6 with TRBJ2-7; perhaps D is TRBD1 or TRBD2 (6 bases each). Germline CDR1 SGHDT, CDR2 YYEEEE. Between the trimmed V and J ends, which lost 2 bases and 3 bases, there was a span of 15 bases. CDR3 length: 15 amino acids.

The V and J genes are TRBV7-6 and TRBJ2-7; TRBD1 matches 9 bases. This CDR3 is built from 15 residues. J was trimmed by 3 bases and V by 5 bases; bases with no gene match: 8. The germline V gene has CDR1 SGHVS and CDR2 FNYEAQ. The CDR3 loop is CASSPGNRGLYEQYF. The CDR3 nucleotides are TGTGCCAGCAGCCCGGGTAACAGGGGGCTCTACGAGCAGTACTTC.

The chain couples TRBV18 to TRBJ1-2; D is uncertain. CDR1 is KGHSH, CDR2 LQKENI, per germline. V was clipped by 5 bases and J by 1 base, with 11 bases between them. This CDR3 is 14 amino acids long. The CDR3, as DNA: TGTGCCAGCTCAGTCCCGGGCTTTAACTATGGCTACACCTTC. Residues: CASSVPGFNYGYTF.

This chain joins TRBV12-5 and TRBJ2-7; 8 positions agree with TRBD1. The J segment lost 2 bases and the V segment lost 1 base, leaving 10 bases of the junction unmatched. This CDR3 comprises 17 residues. The germline gives CDR1 LGHNT, CDR2 FRNRAP. The CDR3 here is CASGLDLLQGEAYEQYF. The CDR3 nucleotides read TGTGCTAGTGGTTTGGACCTACTACAGGGGGAGGCCTACGAGCAGTACTTC.

The V gene is TRBV9, the J gene TRBJ2-5; tentatively, D is TRBD2 (5 bases). Trimming took off 2 bases at V and 5 bases at J, with 13 bases between the two ends. The CDR3 has 14 residues. Germline CDR1 reads SGDLS; CDR2 reads YYNGEE. The CDR3 sequence is CASSVRPGWETQYF. CDR3 coding DNA: TGTGCCAGCAGCGTTCGCCCGGGGTGGGAGACCCAGTACTTC.

The V and J genes are TRBV10-3 and TRBJ1-1, with 8 bases aligning to TRBD1. Germline V gene sequence: CDR1 ENHRY, CDR2 SYGVKD. V was pared by 11 bases and J by 8 bases, with 13 bases of the junction left unmatched. The CDR3 has 13 residues. The CDR3 loop is CAAFSNRDREAFF. The CDR3 DNA follows: TGTGCCGCATTTTCAAACAGGGACAGGGAAGCTTTCTTT.

The chain links TRBV7-9 to TRBJ2-1, with 8 bases that match TRBD2. The germline V gene encodes CDR1 SEHNR and CDR2 FQNEAQ (reference sequence). CDR3 length equals 15 residues. J gave up 3 bases and V 5 bases, and 6 bases lay outside the gene matches. The CDR3 here is CASSHPSGFYNEQFF. The DNA for the CDR3 is TGTGCCAGCAGCCATCCTAGCGGGTTCTACAATGAGCAGTTCTTC.

The chain has TRBV7-9 and TRBJ2-5; TRBD1 agrees at 8 bases. Germline V gene lookup returns CDR1 SEHNR and CDR2 FQNEAQ (reference sequence). This CDR3 has 15 amino acids. V lost 5 bases and J lost 4; bases outside the gene matches: 9. The CDR3 region has the DNA TGTGCCAGCAGCCCCCTCACCGACAGGGGAGAGACCCAGTACTTC. This sequence encodes CASSPLTDRGETQYF. Supplemented by reference TRBV7-9 and TRBJ2-5, the full variable domain reads DTGVSQNPRHKITKRGQNVTFRCDPISEHNRLYWYRQTLGQGPEFLTYFQNEAQLEKSRLLSDRFSAERPKGSFSTLEIQRTEQGDSAMYLCASSPLTDRGETQYFGPGTRLLVL.